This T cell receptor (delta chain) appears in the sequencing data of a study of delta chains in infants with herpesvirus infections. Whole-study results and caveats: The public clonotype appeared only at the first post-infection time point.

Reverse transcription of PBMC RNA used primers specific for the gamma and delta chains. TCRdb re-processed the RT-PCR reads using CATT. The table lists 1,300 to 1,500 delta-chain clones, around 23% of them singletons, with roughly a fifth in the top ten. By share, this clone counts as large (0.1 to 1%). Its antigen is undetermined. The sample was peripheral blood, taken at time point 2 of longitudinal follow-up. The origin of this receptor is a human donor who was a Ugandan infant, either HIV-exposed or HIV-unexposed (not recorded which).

This CDR3 is CACPGGSLGSDKLIF. The CDR3, as DNA: TGTGCCTGCCCTGGGGGCTCATTGGGGTCCGATAAACTCATCTTT. The chain combines TRDV2 with TRDJ1, with TRDD3 identical over 7 bases. J lost 3 bases, V lost 7 bases, and 13 bases had no gene match. In germline, CDR1 is GEAIGNYY, CDR2 EKD. The length of the CDR3 is 15 residues.